This T cell receptor (beta chain) is drawn from a study of blood T cell repertoires in COVID-19. CDR1 MNHEY and CDR2 SVGAGI come from the germline V gene. There are 13 residues in the CDR3. V was shortened by 2 bases and J by 7 bases, with 9 bases between the two germline ends. Per the study methods: From reference gene primer amplification, estimates of nucleated cell counts were derived. Sequenced by immunoSEQ multiplex PCR; TCRdb stores in-frame clones only, minus some. V, J and clone size were drawn from that table, and D and trimming were deduced from the DNA. The top ten clones hold around 0.93% of a sample with tens of thousands of clones, about 90% of them seen once.

The chain combines TRBV6-5 with TRBJ1-5; perhaps TRBD1 as D (6 bases). Sample: peripheral blood. The clonotype comes from a woman aged 45-59 years in a cohort sampled during active COVID-19. CDR3 in DNA: TGTGCCAGCAGTTACAAACAGGGACAGCCCCAGCATTTT. It encodes CASSYKQGQPQHF.